The TCR beta chain under discussion was sequenced for a study of blood T cell repertoires in COVID-19. Study information: T cells, B-cell-depleted T cells, or PBMCs provided the cDNA or gDNA that served as material.

Deletions cut 3 bases from V and 4 bases from J, with 12 bases between. This CDR3 is 15 amino acids long. Germline V gene data show CDR1 as SNHLY and CDR2 as FYNNEI. Per the study methods: Amplification from reference gene primers served as the basis for estimated nucleated cell counts. Measured with immunoSEQ multiplex PCR; TCRdb has only the in-frame clones, and not every one. D and trimming were read from the DNA, whereas the V and J calls and clone size are those reported in that table. The sample lists some 210,000 clones; approximately 91% were seen once. This clone appeared once. Sequenced: peripheral blood. This TCR derives from a woman between 35 and 50 years old who had recovered from COVID-19. The gene calls are TRBV2 and TRBJ2-2; the D gene is possibly TRBD2 (6 bases). CDR3 in amino acids: CASSEGGSSTGELFF. The CDR3 DNA reads as TGTGCCAGCAGTGAGGGGGGTTCGAGCACCGGGGAGCTGTTTTTT.